This T cell receptor (beta chain) was sequenced in a study of identical twins. Findings of the study overall: Out-of-frame alpha sequences common to twins exhibited a surplus of low generation probability.

Germline loops: CDR1 SEHNR, CDR2 FQNEAQ (reference sequence). J was trimmed by 4 bases and V by 4 bases; bases with no gene match: 13. The CDR3 extends over 17 amino acids. Concerning this clonotype: The antigen remains undetermined.

cDNA carried unique molecular identifiers, and a universal primer site was added by template switching. MiXCR was run by TCRdb on the 5' RACE reads, yielding one entry per CDR3 protein. The repertoire consists of hundreds of thousands of distinct CDR3 sequences, with around 6% occurring once and the leading ten covering approximately 2%. The chain carries TRBV7-9 and TRBJ2-5, with TRBD2 identical over 9 bases. The TCR sequence derives from a man between 18 and 29 years old in good health. Sequenced material: naive T cells sorted from blood. CDR3 DNA: TGTGCCAGCAGCTCCACCGTTATTAGCGGGAGATCAGAGACCCAGTACTTC. Translated, it gives CASSSTVISGRSETQYF. Based on the CDR3 plus reference TRBV7-9 and TRBJ2-5, the full variable domain is DTGVSQNPRHKITKRGQNVTFRCDPISEHNRLYWYRQTLGQGPEFLTYFQNEAQLEKSRLLSDRFSAERPKGSFSTLEIQRTEQGDSAMYLCASSSTVISGRSETQYFGPGTRLLVL.